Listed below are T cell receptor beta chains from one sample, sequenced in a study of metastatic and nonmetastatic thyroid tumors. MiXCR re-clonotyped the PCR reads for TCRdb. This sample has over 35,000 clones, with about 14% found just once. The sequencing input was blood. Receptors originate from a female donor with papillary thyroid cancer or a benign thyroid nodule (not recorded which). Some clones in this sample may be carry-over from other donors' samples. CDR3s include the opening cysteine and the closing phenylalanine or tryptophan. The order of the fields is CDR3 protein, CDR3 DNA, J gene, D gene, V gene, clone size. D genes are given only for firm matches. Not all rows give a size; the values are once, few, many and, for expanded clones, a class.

CASSLVRASGRYEQYF	TGTGCCAGCAGCTTAGTACGGGCTAGCGGGAGGTACGAGCAGTACTTC	TRBJ2-7	TRBD2	TRBV7-2	many
CASSSVYYDQYF	TGTGCCAGCAGCTCGGTCTATTACGATCAGTACTTC	TRBJ2-7	-	TRBV28	-
CASSRMTGNTDTQYF	TGTGCCAGCAGCCGAATGACAGGGAACACAGATACGCAGTATTTT	TRBJ2-3	TRBD1	TRBV11-3	few
CASSPTGNYGYTF	TGTGCCAGCAGTCCGACAGGGAACTATGGCTACACCTTC	TRBJ1-2	TRBD1	TRBV6-1	few
CASSIGVAEAFF	TGTGCCAGTAGTATTGGAGTGGCTGAAGCTTTCTTT	TRBJ1-1	-	TRBV19	many
CASSLTDDNYGYTF	TGCGCCAGCAGCTTGACGGACGACAACTATGGCTACACCTTC	TRBJ1-2	-	TRBV5-1	many
CASSPLLNTEAFF	TGTGCCAGCAGTCCTCTCTTGAACACTGAAGCTTTCTTT	TRBJ1-1	-	TRBV28	many
CASSRDNYEQYF	TGCGCCAGCAGCCGGGACAACTACGAGCAGTACTTC	TRBJ2-7	-	TRBV5-1	many
CASSYPGDTEAFF	TGCGCCAGCAGCTACCCGGGAGACACTGAAGCTTTCTTT	TRBJ1-1	-	TRBV5-1	many
CASSLGANTEAFF	TGCGCCAGCAGCTTGGGAGCGAACACTGAAGCTTTCTTT	TRBJ1-1	-	TRBV5-1	many
CASSEDSTDTQYF	TGTGCCAGCAGTGAGGACAGCACAGATACGCAGTATTTT	TRBJ2-3	-	TRBV6-4	many
CASSPTAGTSGELFF	TGCGCCAGTAGTCCCACAGCGGGAACATCAGGGGAGCTGTTTTTT	TRBJ2-2	TRBD2	TRBV5-1	-
CASSYPRDSVLRGSYEQYF	TGTGCCAGCAGTTATCCTAGGGACTCGGTGCTGCGCGGATCCTACGAGCAGTACTTC	TRBJ2-7	-	TRBV28	many
CASSLELRDPNEKLFF	TGTGCCAGCAGCTTAGAGCTCCGGGACCCTAATGAAAAACTGTTTTTT	TRBJ1-4	-	TRBV7-9	many
CASRTTVNTDAYF	TGTGCCAGCAGGACGACAGTGAACACTGATGCTTACTTT	TRBJ1-1	-	TRBV6-2/TRBV6-3	-
CATSRDSGTGYEQYF	TGTGCCACCAGCAGAGATTCGGGGACGGGCTACGAGCAGTACTTC	TRBJ2-7	-	TRBV15	many
CASSPASNTEAFF	TGTGCCAGCAGCCCGGCCTCGAACACTGAAGCTTTCTTT	TRBJ1-1	-	TRBV7-6	many
CASCIQCRNQPQHF	TGTGCCAGCTGTATACAGTGTCGCAATCAGCCCCAGCATTTT	TRBJ1-5	-	TRBV28	few
CSAHPGQGAEGYTF	TGCAGTGCTCACCCCGGACAGGGCGCCGAGGGCTACACCTTC	TRBJ1-2	TRBD1	TRBV20-1	-
CASSYNRGSDEQYF	TGTGCCAGCAGTTACAACAGGGGGTCGGACGAGCAGTACTTC	TRBJ2-7	TRBD1	TRBV9	many
CAWSVLHYNEQFF	TGTGCCTGGAGTGTATTACACTACAATGAGCAGTTCTTC	TRBJ2-1	-	TRBV30	many
CASSLGHLNSPLHF	TGTGCCAGCAGCCTGGGACACCTTAATTCACCCCTCCACTTT	TRBJ1-6	-	TRBV9	many
CASSVSGIYVSNTEAFF	TGTGCCAGCAGTGTATCTGGTATATACGTTTCGAACACTGAAGCTTTCTTT	TRBJ1-1	-	TRBV2	-
CASSYPTGASYEQYF	TGTGCCAGCAGTTACCCGACAGGGGCATCCTACGAGCAGTACTTC	TRBJ2-7	TRBD1	TRBV6-2/TRBV6-3	few
CSAPYRGPLHF	TGCAGTGCTCCTTATCGGGGCCCCCTCCACTTT	TRBJ1-6	-	TRBV20-1	many
CASSPGQGAYEQYF	TGCGCCAGCAGCCCCGGACAGGGGGCTTACGAGCAGTACTTC	TRBJ2-7	TRBD1	TRBV5-1	many
CSASRWGDEHYF	TGCAGTGCTTCCCGCTGGGGGGACGAGCATTACTTC	TRBJ2-7	-	TRBV20-1	-
CSVGAGGNEQYF	TGCAGCGTTGGGGCTGGGGGGAACGAGCAGTACTTC	TRBJ2-7	-	TRBV29-1	many
CASSLTGGEQYF	TGTGCCAGCAGTTTGACAGGGGGCGAGCAGTACTTC	TRBJ2-7	TRBD1	TRBV6-5	-
CASSPALTDTQYF	TGTGCCAGCAGCCCGGCCCTGACAGATACGCAGTATTTT	TRBJ2-3	-	TRBV3-1	few
CATSEPRTGAQETQYF	TGTGCCACCAGTGAACCTAGGACAGGCGCCCAAGAGACCCAGTACTTC	TRBJ2-5	TRBD1	TRBV24-1	many
CASSESAWATDTQYF	TGTGCCAGCAGTGAGAGTGCCTGGGCCACAGATACGCAGTATTTT	TRBJ2-3	-	TRBV2	many